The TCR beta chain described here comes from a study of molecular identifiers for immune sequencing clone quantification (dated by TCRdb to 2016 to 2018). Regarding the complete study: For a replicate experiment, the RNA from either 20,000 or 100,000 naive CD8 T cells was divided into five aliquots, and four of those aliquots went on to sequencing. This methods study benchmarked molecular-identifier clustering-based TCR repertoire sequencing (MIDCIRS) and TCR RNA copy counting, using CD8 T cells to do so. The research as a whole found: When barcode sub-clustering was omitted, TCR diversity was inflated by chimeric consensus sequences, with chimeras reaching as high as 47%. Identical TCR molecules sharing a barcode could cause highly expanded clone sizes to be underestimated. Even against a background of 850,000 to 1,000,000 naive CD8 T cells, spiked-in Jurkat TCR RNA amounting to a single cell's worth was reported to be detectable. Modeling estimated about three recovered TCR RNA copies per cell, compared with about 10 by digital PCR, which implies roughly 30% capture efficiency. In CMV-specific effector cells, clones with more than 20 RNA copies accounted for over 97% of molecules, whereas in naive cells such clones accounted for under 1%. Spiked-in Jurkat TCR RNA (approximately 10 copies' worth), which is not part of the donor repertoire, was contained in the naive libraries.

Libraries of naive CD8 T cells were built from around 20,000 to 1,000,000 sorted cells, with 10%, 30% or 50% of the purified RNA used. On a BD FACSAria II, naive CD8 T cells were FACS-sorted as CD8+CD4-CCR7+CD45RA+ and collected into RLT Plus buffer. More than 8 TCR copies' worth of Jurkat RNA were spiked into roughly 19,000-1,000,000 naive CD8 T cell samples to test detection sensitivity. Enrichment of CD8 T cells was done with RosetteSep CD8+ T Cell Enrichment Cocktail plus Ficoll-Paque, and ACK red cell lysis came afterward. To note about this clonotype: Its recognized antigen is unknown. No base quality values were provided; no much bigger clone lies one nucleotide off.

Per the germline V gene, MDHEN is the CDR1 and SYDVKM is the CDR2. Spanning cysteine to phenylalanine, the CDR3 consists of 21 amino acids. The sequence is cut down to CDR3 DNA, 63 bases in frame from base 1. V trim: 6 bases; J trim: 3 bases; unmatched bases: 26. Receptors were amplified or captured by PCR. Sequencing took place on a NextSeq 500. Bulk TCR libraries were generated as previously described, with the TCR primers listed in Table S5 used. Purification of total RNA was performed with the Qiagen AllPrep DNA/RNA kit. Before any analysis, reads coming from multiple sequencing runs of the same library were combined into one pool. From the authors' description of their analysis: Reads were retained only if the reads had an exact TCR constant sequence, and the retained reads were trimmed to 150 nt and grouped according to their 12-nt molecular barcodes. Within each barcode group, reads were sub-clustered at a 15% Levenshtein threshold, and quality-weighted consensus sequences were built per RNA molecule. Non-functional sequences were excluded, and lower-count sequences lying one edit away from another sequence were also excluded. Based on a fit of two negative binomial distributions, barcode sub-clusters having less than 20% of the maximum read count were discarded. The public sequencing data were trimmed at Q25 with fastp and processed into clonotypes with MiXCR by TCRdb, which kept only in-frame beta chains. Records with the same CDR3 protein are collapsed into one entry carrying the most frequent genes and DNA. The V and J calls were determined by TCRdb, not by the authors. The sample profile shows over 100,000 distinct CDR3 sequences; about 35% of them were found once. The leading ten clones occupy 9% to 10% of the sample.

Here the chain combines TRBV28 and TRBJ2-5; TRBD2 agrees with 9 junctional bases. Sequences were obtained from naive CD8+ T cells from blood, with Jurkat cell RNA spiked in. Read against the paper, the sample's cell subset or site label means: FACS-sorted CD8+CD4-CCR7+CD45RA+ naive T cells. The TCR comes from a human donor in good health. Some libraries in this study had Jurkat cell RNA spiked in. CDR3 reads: CASSLSGASGMRGFSEETQYF. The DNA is TGTGCCAGCAGCCTCTCCGGGGCTAGCGGGATGAGAGGATTTTCGGAAGAGACCCAGTACTTC.